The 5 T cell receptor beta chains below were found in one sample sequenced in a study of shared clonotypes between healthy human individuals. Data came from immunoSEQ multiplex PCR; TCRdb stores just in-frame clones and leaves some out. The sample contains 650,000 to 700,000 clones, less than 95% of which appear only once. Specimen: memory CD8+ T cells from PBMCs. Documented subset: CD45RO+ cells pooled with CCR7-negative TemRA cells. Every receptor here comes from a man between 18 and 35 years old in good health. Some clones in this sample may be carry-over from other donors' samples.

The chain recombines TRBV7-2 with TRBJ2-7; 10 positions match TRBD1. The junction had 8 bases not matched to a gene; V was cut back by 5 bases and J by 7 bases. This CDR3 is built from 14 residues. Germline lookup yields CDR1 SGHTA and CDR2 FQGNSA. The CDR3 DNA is TGTGCCAGCAGCCTGCGACAGGGGGCACGGGAGCAGTACTTC. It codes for CASSLRQGAREQYF.

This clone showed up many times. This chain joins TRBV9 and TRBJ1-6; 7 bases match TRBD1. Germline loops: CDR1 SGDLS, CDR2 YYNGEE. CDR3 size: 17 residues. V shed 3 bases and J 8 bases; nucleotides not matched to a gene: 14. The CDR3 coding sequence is TGTGCCAGCAGCGGCGGATCAGGGCAGGGGGGGGATTCACCCCTCCACTTT. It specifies CASSGGSGQGGDSPLHF.

The DNA for the CDR3 is TGTGCCAGCAGACCCGGCCTCTCCGCCTACAATGAGCAGTTCTTC. Translation gives CASRPGLSAYNEQFF. The J gene is TRBJ2-1, the V gene TRBV6-5; no clear D gene. The CDR3 sequence is 15 residues long. Trimming removed 6 bases from V and 2 bases from J, with 14 bases in between. Germline V lookup: CDR1 MNHEY, CDR2 SVGAGI.

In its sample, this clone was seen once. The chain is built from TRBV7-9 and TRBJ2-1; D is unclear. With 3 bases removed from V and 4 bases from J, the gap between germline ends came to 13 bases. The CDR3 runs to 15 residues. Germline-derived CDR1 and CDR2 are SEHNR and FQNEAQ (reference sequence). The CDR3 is CASSFGAWSYNEQFF. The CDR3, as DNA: TGTGCCAGCAGCTTCGGTGCTTGGTCATACAATGAGCAGTTCTTC.

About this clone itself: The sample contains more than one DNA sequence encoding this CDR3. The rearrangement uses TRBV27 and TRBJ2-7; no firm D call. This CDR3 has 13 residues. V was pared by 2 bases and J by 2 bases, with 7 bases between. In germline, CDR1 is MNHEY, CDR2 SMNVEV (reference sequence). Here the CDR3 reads CASSLGGPYEQYF. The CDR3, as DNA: TGTGCCAGCAGTTTAGGCGGACCCTACGAGCAGTACTTC.